The 21 T cell receptor beta chains in this list originate from one sample, sequenced in a study of blood T cell repertoires in COVID-19. The data were produced by immunoSEQ multiplex PCR, yet TCRdb's version contains in-frame clones alone and is incomplete. Among approximately 170,000 clones, around 82% were seen once, and the ten largest hold around 9.9%. The sequenced sample was peripheral blood. These receptors all come from a man in his 70s with active or convalescent COVID-19.

The chain is built from TRBV4-1 and TRBJ2-6, with TRBD2 matching 7 bases. CDR1 is MGHRA, CDR2 YSYEKL, per germline. After removal of 3 bases from V and 1 base from J, the junction contained 3 bases not matched to a gene. This CDR3 spans 16 amino acids. CDR3 sequence: CASSQALASGANVLTF. As DNA, the CDR3 is TGCGCCAGCAGCCAGGCACTAGCGTCTGGGGCCAACGTCCTGACTTTC.

The CDR3 is CASSLRVGGYEQYF. The CDR3 nucleotides read TGCGCCAGCAGCTTGAGGGTAGGGGGCTACGAGCAGTACTTC. The V and J genes are TRBV5-1 and TRBJ2-7, with a possible D match to TRBD1 (6 bases). CDR3 length equals 14 residues. Trimming took 1 base from V and 3 from J, leaving 11 bases between them. Germline V gene sequence: CDR1 SGHRS, CDR2 YFSETQ.

The rearrangement joins TRBV3-1 (or the pseudogene TRBV3-2) to TRBJ1-6; 8 bases match TRBD1. Unmatched junction bases numbered 7, after V lost 0 bases and J lost 6 bases. The CDR3 loop spans 17 amino acids. In germline, CDR1 is LGHDT, CDR2 YNNKEL (reference sequence). The CDR3 sequence is CASSQEFQGATNSPLHF. CDR3 in DNA: TGTGCCAGCAGCCAAGAGTTCCAGGGGGCAACTAATTCACCCCTCCACTTT.

The genes are TRBV15 and TRBJ1-4, with D perhaps TRBD1 (6 bases). This CDR3 spans 13 amino acids. V dropped 8 bases and J dropped 7 bases, with 14 bases sitting between them. The germline gives CDR1 LNHNV, CDR2 YYDKDF (reference sequence). In DNA, the CDR3 is TGTGCCACCCTCCGGGGGGCTGGTGAAAAACTGTTTTTT. The encoded protein is CATLRGAGEKLFF.

The CDR3 loop is CASSLGGPSGRAQYF. Here the CDR3 DNA reads TGCGCCAGCAGCTTGGGCGGGCCTAGCGGGAGGGCCCAGTACTTC. The V gene is TRBV5-1, the J gene TRBJ2-5; TRBD2 matches at 12 bases. The V segment lost 0 bases and the J segment 9 bases; nucleotides outside the gene matches: 6. Germline CDR1 reads SGHRS; CDR2 reads YFSETQ. The CDR3 totals 15 residues.

The rearrangement uses TRBV28 and TRBJ2-7, with 7 nucleotides matching TRBD1. The ends lost 5 bases at V and 2 bases at J; junction bases unmatched: 6. Germline V gene sequence: CDR1 MDHEN, CDR2 SYDVKM. The CDR3 covers 14 residues. This chain's CDR3 is CASSRTGIAYEQYF. CDR3 DNA sequence: TGTGCCAGCAGTAGGACAGGTATCGCCTACGAGCAGTACTTC.

The chain couples TRBV19 to TRBJ2-7; no reliable D call. The CDR3 sequence is 13 residues long. The germline CDR1 and CDR2 sequences are LNHDA and SQIVND (reference sequence). V dropped 5 bases and J dropped 7 bases, with 15 bases sitting between them. CDR3 DNA: TGTGCCAGTAGTGCTCCGGTTTCGGGTGAGCAGTACTTC. As protein: CASSAPVSGEQYF.

The genes are TRBV12-5 and TRBJ2-1, with TRBD2 identical over 10 bases. Germline assignment: CDR1 LGHNT and CDR2 FRNRAP. The CDR3 consists of 14 residues. The J segment lost 5 bases and the V segment lost 3 bases, leaving 1 base of the junction unmatched. CDR3 loop: CASGFSGGHNEQFF. DNA for the CDR3: TGTGCTAGTGGTTTTAGCGGGGGGCACAATGAGCAGTTCTTC.

The rearrangement joins TRBV4-3 to TRBJ1-5, with D maybe TRBD1 (5 bases). Germline V gives CDR1 LGHNA, CDR2 YSLEER. Trimming took 0 bases from V and 1 from J, leaving 10 bases between them. The CDR3 has 16 residues. The CDR3, as DNA: TGCGCCAGCAGCCAAGAGTGGGGCTACAGCAATCAGCCCCAGCATTTT. It specifies CASSQEWGYSNQPQHF.

This rearrangement joins TRBV7-9 to TRBJ1-2, with 8 bases matching TRBD1. After removal of 2 bases from V and 5 bases from J, the junction contained 7 bases not matched to a gene. The germline V gene encodes CDR1 SEHNR and CDR2 FQNEAQ (reference sequence). The CDR3 is made up of 15 amino acids. The CDR3 is CASSLLRDRMYGYTF. CDR3 DNA sequence: TGTGCCAGCAGCTTACTCCGGGACAGGATGTATGGCTACACCTTC.

V usage is TRBV18 and J usage is TRBJ1-1; the match to TRBD1 covers 10 bases. The CDR3 is 14 amino acids. Germline CDR1 KGHSH, CDR2 LQKENI. V was clipped by 1 base and J by 7 bases; unmatched bases: 3. The CDR3: CASSPRTGGGEAFF. DNA of the CDR3: TGTGCCAGCTCACCACGGACAGGGGGAGGTGAAGCTTTCTTT.

This chain joins TRBV11-2 and TRBJ1-1; possibly TRBD1 for D (5 bases). Trimming cost V 5 bases and J 7 bases, with 17 bases left between them. This CDR3 is built from 14 residues. Per germline, CDR1 SGHAT and CDR2 FQNNGV. The CDR3 spells CASSAPGWRGEAFF. In DNA, the CDR3 is TGTGCCAGCAGCGCTCCGGGGTGGAGGGGTGAAGCTTTCTTT. The entire variable domain, with the rest obtained from reference TRBV11-2 and TRBJ1-1, is as follows: EAGVAQSPRYKIIEKRQSVAFWCNPISGHATLYWYQQILGQGPKLLIQFQNNGVVDDSQLPKDRFSAERLKGVDSTLKIQPAKLEDSAVYLCASSAPGWRGEAFFGQGTRLTVV.

The V and J genes are TRBV9 and TRBJ2-3; D uncertain. V was shortened by 4 bases and J by 4 bases, with 7 bases between the two germline ends. Germline CDR1 SGDLS, CDR2 YYNGEE. The CDR3 sequence is 12 residues long. Written as DNA, the CDR3 is TGTGCCAGCAGCCCCAGGTCAGATACGCAGTATTTT. This gives the protein CASSPRSDTQYF.

J is TRBJ2-1 and V is TRBV15, with 7 bases aligning to TRBD2. Germline V gene lookup returns CDR1 LNHNV and CDR2 YYDKDF (reference sequence). There are 14 residues in the CDR3. V was pared by 1 base and J by 8 bases, with 5 bases of the junction left unmatched. The CDR3 region has the DNA TGTGCCACCAGCAGAGGGACTAGGATCGATGAGCAGTTCTTC. As protein: CATSRGTRIDEQFF.

The CDR3 region has the DNA TGTGCCACCAGTGATCCCGGGACAGGGGCAGATACGCAGTATTTT. Translated, it gives CATSDPGTGADTQYF. The chain links TRBV24-1 to TRBJ2-3; TRBD1 matches 10 bases. CDR3 length: 15 amino acids. V lost 3 bases and J lost 4; bases outside the gene matches: 3. CDR1 and CDR2 (germline): KGHDR, SFDVKD.

This chain connects TRBV19 to TRBJ1-2, with D possibly TRBD1 on 5 matching bases. V was cut by 2 bases and J by 8 bases, with 21 bases left in between. Germline CDR1 LNHDA, CDR2 SQIVND (reference sequence). CDR3 length: 16 amino acids. CDR3 nucleotide sequence: TGTGCCAGTAGTATAAGGTTCGTTGCCGTCGGGGGAGGCTACACCTTC. It translates to CASSIRFVAVGGGYTF.

The chain recombines TRBV19 with TRBJ2-7; D gene unclear. This CDR3 has 14 residues. Germline V gene lookup returns CDR1 LNHDA and CDR2 SQIVND (reference sequence). Deletions cut 6 bases from V and 0 bases from J, with 12 bases between. CDR3 DNA sequence: TGTGCCAGTAGGAAAGCCAAGAGCTCCTACGAGCAGTACTTC. Amino acids: CASRKAKSSYEQYF.

The chain employs TRBV7-2 and TRBJ2-2; possible D gene TRBD2, 6 bases. V lost 2 bases and J 6 bases, leaving 13 bases between the germline ends. Germline CDR1 reads SGHTA; CDR2 reads FQGNSA. The CDR3 has 15 residues. The CDR3 here is CASSLKPPGAGELFF. The DNA of the CDR3 is TGTGCCAGCAGCTTAAAACCCCCGGGGGCCGGGGAGCTGTTTTTT.

The table lists this clone with a count of one. This sequence joins TRBV4-2 and TRBJ2-1; 16 positions match TRBD2. Germline-derived CDR1 and CDR2 are LGHNA and YNFKEQ. The CDR3 consists of 21 residues. The V and J ends lost 4 bases and 3 bases, in that order; junction bases with no gene match: 15. Here the CDR3 DNA reads TGTGCCAGCAGCCGTAGGCCCAGCGGGACTAGCGGGGGGGCCTTCTACAATGAGCAGTTCTTC. It encodes CASSRRPSGTSGGAFYNEQFF.

This clone was observed a handful of times. The CDR3 spells CASSFRVNTEAFF. CDR3 DNA: TGTGCCAGCAGCTTCAGGGTGAACACTGAAGCTTTCTTT. This sequence joins TRBV7-9 and TRBJ1-1; perhaps TRBD1 as D (5 bases). V gave up 3 bases and J gave up 0 bases, with 5 bases separating them. The CDR3 is 13 residues long. In germline, CDR1 is SEHNR, CDR2 FQNEAQ (reference sequence).

This clone was counted between two and nine times. V usage is TRBV30 and J usage is TRBJ1-2; tentative D call: TRBD1 (5 bases). The CDR3 covers 14 residues. V lost 3 bases and J lost 4, with 15 bases in between. Germline V gene data show CDR1 as GTSNPN and CDR2 as SVGIG (reference sequence). CDR3 bases: TGTGCCTGGAGACCAGGGCCGTCCGGCTATGGCTACACCTTC. Amino acids: CAWRPGPSGYGYTF.